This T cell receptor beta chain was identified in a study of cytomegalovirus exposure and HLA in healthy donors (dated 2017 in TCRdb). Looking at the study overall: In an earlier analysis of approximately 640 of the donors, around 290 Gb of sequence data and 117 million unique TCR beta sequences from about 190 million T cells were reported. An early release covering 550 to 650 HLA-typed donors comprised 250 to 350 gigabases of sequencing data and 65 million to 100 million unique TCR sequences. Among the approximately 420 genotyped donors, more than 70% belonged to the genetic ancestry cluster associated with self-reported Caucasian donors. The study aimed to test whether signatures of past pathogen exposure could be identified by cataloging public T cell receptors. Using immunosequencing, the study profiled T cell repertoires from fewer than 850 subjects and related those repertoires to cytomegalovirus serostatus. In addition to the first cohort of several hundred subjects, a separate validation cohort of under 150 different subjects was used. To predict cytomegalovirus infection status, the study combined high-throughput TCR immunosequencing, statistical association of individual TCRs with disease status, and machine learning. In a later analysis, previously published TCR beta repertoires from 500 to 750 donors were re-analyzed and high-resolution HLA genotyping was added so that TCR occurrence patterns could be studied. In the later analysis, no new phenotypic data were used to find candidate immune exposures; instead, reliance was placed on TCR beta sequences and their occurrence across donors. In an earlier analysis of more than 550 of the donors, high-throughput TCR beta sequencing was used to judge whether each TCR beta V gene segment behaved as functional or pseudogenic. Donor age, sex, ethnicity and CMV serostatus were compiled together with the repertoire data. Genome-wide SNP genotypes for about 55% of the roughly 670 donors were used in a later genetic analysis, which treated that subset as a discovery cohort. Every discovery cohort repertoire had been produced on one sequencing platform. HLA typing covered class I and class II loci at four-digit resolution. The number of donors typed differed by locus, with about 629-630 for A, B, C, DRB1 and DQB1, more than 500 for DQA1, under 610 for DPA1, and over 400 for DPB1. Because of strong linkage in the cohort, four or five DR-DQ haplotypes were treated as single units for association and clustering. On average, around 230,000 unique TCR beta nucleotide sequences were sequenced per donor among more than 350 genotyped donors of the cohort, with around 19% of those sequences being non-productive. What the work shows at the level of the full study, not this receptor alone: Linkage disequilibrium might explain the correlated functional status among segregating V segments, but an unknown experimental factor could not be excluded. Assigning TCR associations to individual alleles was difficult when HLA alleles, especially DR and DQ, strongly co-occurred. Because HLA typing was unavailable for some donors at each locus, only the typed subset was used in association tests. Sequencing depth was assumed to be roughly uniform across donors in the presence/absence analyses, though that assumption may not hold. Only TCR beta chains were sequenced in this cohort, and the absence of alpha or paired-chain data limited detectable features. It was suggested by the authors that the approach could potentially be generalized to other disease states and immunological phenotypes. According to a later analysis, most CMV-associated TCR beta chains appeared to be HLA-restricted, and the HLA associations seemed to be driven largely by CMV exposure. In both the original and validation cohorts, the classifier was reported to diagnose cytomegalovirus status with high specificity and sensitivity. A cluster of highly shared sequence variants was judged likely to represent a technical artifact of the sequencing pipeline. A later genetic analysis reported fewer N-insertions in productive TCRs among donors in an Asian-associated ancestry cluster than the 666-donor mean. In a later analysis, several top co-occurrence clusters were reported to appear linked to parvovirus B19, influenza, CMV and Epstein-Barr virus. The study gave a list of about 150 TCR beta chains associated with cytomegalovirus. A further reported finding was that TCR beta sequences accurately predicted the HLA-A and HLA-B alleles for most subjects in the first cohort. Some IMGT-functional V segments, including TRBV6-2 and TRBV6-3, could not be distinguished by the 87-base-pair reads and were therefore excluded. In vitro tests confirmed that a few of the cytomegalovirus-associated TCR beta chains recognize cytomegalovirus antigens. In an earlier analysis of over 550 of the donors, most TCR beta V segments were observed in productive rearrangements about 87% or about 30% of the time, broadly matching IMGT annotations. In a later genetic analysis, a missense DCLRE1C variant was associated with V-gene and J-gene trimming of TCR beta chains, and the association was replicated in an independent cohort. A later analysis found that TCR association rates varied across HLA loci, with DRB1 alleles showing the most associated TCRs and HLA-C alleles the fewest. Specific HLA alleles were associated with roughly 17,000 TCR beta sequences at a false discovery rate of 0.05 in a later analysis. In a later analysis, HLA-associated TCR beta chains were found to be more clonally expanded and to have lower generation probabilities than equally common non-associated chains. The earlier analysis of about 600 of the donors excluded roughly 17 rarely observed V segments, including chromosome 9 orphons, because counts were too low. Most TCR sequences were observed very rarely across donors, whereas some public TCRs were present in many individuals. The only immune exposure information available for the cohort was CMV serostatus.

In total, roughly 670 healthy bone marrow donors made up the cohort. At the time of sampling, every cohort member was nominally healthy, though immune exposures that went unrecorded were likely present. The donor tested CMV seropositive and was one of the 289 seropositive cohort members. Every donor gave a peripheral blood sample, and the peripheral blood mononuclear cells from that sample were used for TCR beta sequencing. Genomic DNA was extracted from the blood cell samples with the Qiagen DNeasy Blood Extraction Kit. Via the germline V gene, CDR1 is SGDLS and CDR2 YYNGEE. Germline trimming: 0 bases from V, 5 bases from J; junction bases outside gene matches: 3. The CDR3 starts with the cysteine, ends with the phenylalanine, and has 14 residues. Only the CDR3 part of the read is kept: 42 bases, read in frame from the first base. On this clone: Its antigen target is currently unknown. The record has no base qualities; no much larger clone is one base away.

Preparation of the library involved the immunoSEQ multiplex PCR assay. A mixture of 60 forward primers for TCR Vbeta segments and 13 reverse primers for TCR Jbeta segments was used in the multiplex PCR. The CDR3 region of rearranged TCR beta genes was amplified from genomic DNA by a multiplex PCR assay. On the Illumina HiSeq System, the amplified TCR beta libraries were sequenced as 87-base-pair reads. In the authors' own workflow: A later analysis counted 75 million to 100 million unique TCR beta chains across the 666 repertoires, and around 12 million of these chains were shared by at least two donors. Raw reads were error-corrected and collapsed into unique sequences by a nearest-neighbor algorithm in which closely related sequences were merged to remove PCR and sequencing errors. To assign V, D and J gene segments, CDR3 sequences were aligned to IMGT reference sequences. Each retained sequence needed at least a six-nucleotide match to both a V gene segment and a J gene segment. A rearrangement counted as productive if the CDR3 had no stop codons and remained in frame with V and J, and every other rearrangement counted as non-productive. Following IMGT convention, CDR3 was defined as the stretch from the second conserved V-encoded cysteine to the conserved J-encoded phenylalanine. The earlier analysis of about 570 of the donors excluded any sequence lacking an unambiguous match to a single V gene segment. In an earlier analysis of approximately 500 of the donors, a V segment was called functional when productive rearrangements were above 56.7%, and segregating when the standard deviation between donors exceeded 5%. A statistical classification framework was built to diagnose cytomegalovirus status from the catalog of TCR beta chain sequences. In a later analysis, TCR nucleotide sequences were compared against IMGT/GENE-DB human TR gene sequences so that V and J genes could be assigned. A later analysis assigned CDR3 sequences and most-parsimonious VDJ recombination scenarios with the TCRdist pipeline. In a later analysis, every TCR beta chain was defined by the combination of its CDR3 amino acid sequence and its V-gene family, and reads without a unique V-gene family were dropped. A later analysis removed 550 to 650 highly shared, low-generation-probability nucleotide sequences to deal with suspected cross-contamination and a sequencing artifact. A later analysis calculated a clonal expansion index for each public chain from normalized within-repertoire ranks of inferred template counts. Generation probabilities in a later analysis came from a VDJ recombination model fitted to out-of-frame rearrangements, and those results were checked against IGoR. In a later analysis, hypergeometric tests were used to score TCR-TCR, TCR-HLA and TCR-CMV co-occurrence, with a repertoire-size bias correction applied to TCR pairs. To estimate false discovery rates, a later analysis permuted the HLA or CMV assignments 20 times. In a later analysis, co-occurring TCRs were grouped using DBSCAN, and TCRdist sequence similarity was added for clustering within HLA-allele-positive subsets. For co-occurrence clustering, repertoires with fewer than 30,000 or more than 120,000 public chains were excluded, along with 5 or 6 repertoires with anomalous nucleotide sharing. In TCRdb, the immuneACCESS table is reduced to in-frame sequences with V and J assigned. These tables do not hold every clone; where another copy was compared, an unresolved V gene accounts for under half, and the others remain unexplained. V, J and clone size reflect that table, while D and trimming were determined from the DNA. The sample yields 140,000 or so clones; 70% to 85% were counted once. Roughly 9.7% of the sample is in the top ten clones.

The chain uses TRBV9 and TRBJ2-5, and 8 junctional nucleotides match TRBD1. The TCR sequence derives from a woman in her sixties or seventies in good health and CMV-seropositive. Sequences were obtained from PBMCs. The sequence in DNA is TGTGCCAGCAGCGTAGCGACAGGGGCGGAGACCCAGTACTTC. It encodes CASSVATGAETQYF.